The next 10 T cell receptor beta chains were all read from a single sample in a study of CD8+CD57+ T cells in acquired aplastic anemia. For CDR3 and TCR beta VDJ profiling, genomic DNA was the template used. A single record per CDR3 protein comes from TCRdb applying MiXCR to the reads. Of some 180,000 distinct CDR3 sequences detected, around 45% appear once; the ten largest clones hold approximately 2.9%. The sequenced sample consisted of sorted CD4+, CD8+, or CD8+CD57+ T cells (not recorded which) from PBMCs. These TCRs come from a human donor in good health.

In its sample, this clonotype was seen many times. V usage is TRBV7-9 and J usage is TRBJ2-7; D is unresolved. This CDR3 has 14 amino acids. Germline V gives CDR1 SEHNR, CDR2 FQNEAQ (reference sequence). Between the trimmed V and J ends, which lost 2 bases and 0 bases, there was a span of 8 bases. CDR3 sequence (DNA): TGTGCCAGCAGCTTAAACACAAACTCCTACGAGCAGTACTTC. Residues: CASSLNTNSYEQYF.

The chain employs TRBV20-1 and TRBJ2-7; D assignment may be TRBD1 or TRBD2 (5 bases each). Germline V gives CDR1 DFQATT, CDR2 SNEGSKA (reference sequence). This CDR3 region has 13 residues. Trimming stripped 1 base from V and 5 bases from J, with 12 bases between. CDR3 residues: CSARVTSGHEQYF. CDR3 DNA: TGCAGTGCTAGAGTTACATCGGGGCACGAGCAGTACTTC.

The chain has TRBV20-1 and TRBJ1-3, with D unclear. Trimming pared 7 bases from V and 0 bases from J, leaving 16 bases between. The CDR3 runs 15 residues. Per the germline V gene, CDR1 is DFQATT and CDR2 is SNEGSKA (reference sequence). CDR3 loop: CSGPGRLCSGNTIYF. CDR3 sequence (DNA): TGCAGTGGCCCTGGGAGGCTGTGCTCTGGAAACACCATATATTTT.

The chain uses TRBV24-1 and TRBJ2-6; D could derive from TRBD1 or TRBD2 (5 bases each). This CDR3 is 17 amino acids long. The V end was cut by 0 bases, the J end by 1 base, with 9 bases between. The germline V gene has CDR1 KGHDR and CDR2 SFDVKD. CDR3 amino acids: CATSDLRGGSGANVLTF. CDR3 nucleotides: TGTGCCACCAGTGATTTGCGGGGCGGGTCTGGGGCCAACGTCCTGACTTTC.

This sequence joins TRBV19 and TRBJ2-1, with D perhaps assigned TRBD1 or TRBD2 (5 bases each). In germline, CDR1 is LNHDA, CDR2 SQIVND (reference sequence). V was pared by 6 bases and J by 4 bases, with 16 bases between. The CDR3 contains 15 residues. The CDR3 sequence is CASSPGPGSYNEQFF. CDR3 bases: TGTGCCAGTAGCCCTGGGCCAGGGAGTTACAATGAGCAGTTCTTC.

The chain employs TRBV2 and TRBJ2-6, with D possibly being TRBD1 (5 bases). This CDR3 region has 18 residues. V was shortened by 2 bases and J by 4 bases, with 18 bases between the two germline ends. Germline-derived CDR1 and CDR2 are SNHLY and FYNNEI. DNA for the CDR3: TGTGCCAGCAGTGAATCCCCTTACAGGACCCCAGGGGCCAACGTCCTGACTTTC. Protein sequence: CASSESPYRTPGANVLTF.

With respect to this clonotype: This sequence may be a read error, since a much larger clone differs from it by one base. Lacking the conserved final phenylalanine or tryptophan, this CDR3 likely reflects a read error. The chain combines TRBV4-3 with TRBJ2-7; 12 positions match TRBD1. The V gene end was trimmed by 1 base and the J gene end by 5 bases; junction bases not matched to a gene: 6. Per germline, CDR1 LGHNA and CDR2 YSLEER. The CDR3 has 16 amino acids. CDR3: CASSQATGTGGNEQYS. CDR3 nucleotides: TGCGCCAGCAGCCAAGCGACCGGGACAGGGGGCAACGAGCAGTACTCC.

The genes are TRBV3-1 and TRBJ2-4, with D possibly matching TRBD2 (7 bases). This CDR3 is 13 amino acids long. Trimming cost V 0 bases and J 8 bases, with 8 bases left between them. Looked up from germline, CDR1 is LGHDT and CDR2 is YNNKEL (reference sequence). CDR3 residues: CASSQEGGDIQYF. In nucleotides, the CDR3 is TGTGCCAGCAGCCAAGAAGGGGGGGACATTCAGTACTTC. Variable domain in full (rest from reference TRBV3-1 and TRBJ2-4): DTAVSQTPKYLVTQMGNDKSIKCEQNLGHDTMYWYKQDSKKFLKIMFSYNNKELIINETVPNRFSPKSPDKAHLNLHINSLELGDSAVYFCASSQEGGDIQYFGAGTRLSVL.

The chain has TRBV15 and TRBJ1-2; no clear D gene. Trimming took off 1 base at V and 5 bases at J, with 8 bases between the two ends. This CDR3 comprises 13 residues. Germline V lookup: CDR1 LNHNV, CDR2 YYDKDF (reference sequence). CDR3 residues: CATSRGQNYGYTF. In nucleotides, the CDR3 is TGTGCCACCAGCAGAGGGCAGAATTATGGCTACACCTTC.

This clonotype has more than one count but fewer than ten. The CDR3 DNA reads as TGTGCCAGCAGTACCCCCTCGACAGGGACGATTAACATTCAGTACTTC. It translates to CASSTPSTGTINIQYF. The rearrangement joins TRBV6-1 to TRBJ2-4, with 7 bases fitting TRBD1. The CDR3 runs to 16 residues. Germline V lookup: CDR1 MNHNS, CDR2 SASEGT. With 5 bases clipped from V and 7 bases from J, the junction kept 14 bases outside the gene matches.